The 17 T cell receptor beta chains reported below all come from one sample, sequenced in a study of cytomegalovirus exposure and HLA in healthy donors. Amplification used 60 Vbeta primers and 13 Jbeta primers. Sequenced by immunoSEQ multiplex PCR; TCRdb stores in-frame clones only, minus some. The table records around 140,000 clones, about 74% of them present only once. Sequenced: PBMCs. Source of these receptors: a man aged 40-49 years in good health and CMV-seropositive.

CDR3 bases: TGTGCCAGCAGAGCCTGGGGGACTAGCAGCTACGAGCAGTACTTC. Its translation: CASRAWGTSSYEQYF. The V gene is TRBV7-2, the J gene TRBJ2-7, with 9 bases matching TRBD2. V was pared by 6 bases and J by 3 bases, with 9 bases of the junction left unmatched. The CDR3 has 15 residues. Per germline, CDR1 SGHTA and CDR2 FQGNSA. The full variable domain, with the rest looked up from reference TRBV7-2 and TRBJ2-7, is GAGVSQSPSNKVTEKGKDVELRCDPISGHTALYWYRQSLGQGLEFLIYFQGNSAPDKSGLPSDRFSAERTGGSVSTLTIQRTQQEDSAVYLCASRAWGTSSYEQYFGPGTRLTVT.

The V gene is TRBV12-5, the J gene TRBJ2-7; D perhaps matches TRBD2 (5 bases). V lost 6 bases to trimming and J lost 2 bases, with 11 bases between them. The CDR3 spans 13 residues. Germline-derived CDR1 and CDR2 are LGHNT and FRNRAP. The CDR3 DNA follows: TGTGCTAGTGGAGGCGGGCTCACCTACGAGCAGTACTTC. It specifies CASGGGLTYEQYF.

The V gene is TRBV5-1, the J gene TRBJ2-3, with D tentatively TRBD2 (6 bases). The germline gives CDR1 SGHRS, CDR2 YFSETQ. V was clipped by 4 bases and J by 1 base, with 16 bases between them. CDR3 length equals 16 residues. The CDR3 protein is CASSLGGTAGTDTQYF. CDR3 nucleotide sequence: TGCGCCAGCAGCCTCGGGGGTACGGCGGGCACAGATACGCAGTATTTT.

This chain joins TRBV7-9 and TRBJ2-5; D not resolved. The J call may be incorrect, as the DNA end agrees better with TRBJ2-7. CDR3 size: 10 residues. Germline V lookup: CDR1 SEHNR, CDR2 FQNEAQ (reference sequence). CDR3 protein: CASSLPEQYF. In DNA form, the CDR3 reads TGTGCCAGCAGCTTACCCGAGCAGTACTTC.

The rearrangement joins TRBV5-5 to TRBJ2-4, with 7 bases lining up with TRBD2. CDR3 length: 15 amino acids. With V trimmed by 1 base and J by 8 bases, 9 bases remained unmatched. Germline CDR1 is SGHKS and CDR2 is YYEKEE (reference sequence). CDR3 protein: CASSLWEGHGDIQYF. In DNA, the CDR3 is TGTGCCAGCAGCTTGTGGGAGGGCCATGGGGACATTCAGTACTTC.

This clone has a handful of counts. The chain combines TRBV7-9 with TRBJ2-2; weak D call: TRBD2 (5 bases). Germline V lookup: CDR1 SEHNR, CDR2 FQNEAQ (reference sequence). CDR3 length: 10 residues. Trimming took off 8 bases at V and 10 bases at J, with 8 bases between the two ends. CDR3 DNA: TGTGCCAGCTCTCGGGAGGAGCTGTTTTTT. Protein: CASSREELFF.

This clone occurred once. The chain recombines TRBV2 with TRBJ2-1; 8 bases match TRBD2. From germline, CDR1 is SNHLY and CDR2 FYNNEI. V was pared by 7 bases and J by 2 bases, with 7 bases of the junction left unmatched. The CDR3 extends over 15 amino acids. The CDR3 coding sequence is TGTGCCAGCACCTCACTAGCGGCCCCCTACAATGAGCAGTTCTTC. Translating it yields CASTSLAAPYNEQFF.

The CDR3 nucleotides are TGTGCCAGCAGCGGTTGGGGGGACAGCTATGGCTACACCTTC. Residues: CASSGWGDSYGYTF. The rearrangement links TRBV6-5 to TRBJ1-2; 7 bases map to TRBD1. The V gene end was trimmed by 6 bases and the J gene end by 4 bases; junction bases not matched to a gene: 8. Germline V lookup: CDR1 MNHEY, CDR2 SVGAGI. This CDR3 spans 14 amino acids.

This clone was observed a few times. The chain recombines TRBV28 with TRBJ1-4, with no clear D. V lost 4 bases to trimming and J lost 0 bases, with 12 bases between them. The CDR3 runs to 16 residues. Germline assignment: CDR1 MDHEN and CDR2 SYDVKM. The CDR3 coding sequence is TGTGCCAGCAGTTCAACCGGTTATGCAACTAATGAAAAACTGTTTTTT. Its translation is CASSSTGYATNEKLFF.

The V call is TRBV7-2, the J call TRBJ2-2; TRBD2 matches 7 bases. V lost 5 bases and J lost 4; bases outside the gene matches: 7. The germline V gene encodes CDR1 SGHTA and CDR2 FQGNSA. This CDR3 comprises 15 residues. The CDR3 loop is CASSPAGVGTGELFF. The DNA of the CDR3 is TGTGCCAGCAGCCCTGCGGGAGTCGGCACCGGGGAGCTGTTTTTT. The full variable domain, completed using reference TRBV7-2 and TRBJ2-2, is GAGVSQSPSNKVTEKGKDVELRCDPISGHTALYWYRQSLGQGLEFLIYFQGNSAPDKSGLPSDRFSAERTGGSVSTLTIQRTQQEDSAVYLCASSPAGVGTGELFFGEGSRLTVL.

This CDR3 reads CASSLRGDSNQPQHF. The DNA of the CDR3 is TGTGCCAGCAGTTTACGGGGTGATAGCAATCAGCCCCAGCATTTT. V gene TRBV27 combines with J gene TRBJ1-5; D remains ambiguous. With 2 bases removed from V and 0 bases from J, the gap between germline ends came to 8 bases. The CDR3 spans 15 residues. CDR1 and CDR2 from the germline V gene are MNHEY and SMNVEV (reference sequence).

This sequence joins TRBV5-1 and TRBJ2-2; D unclear. Trimming removed 0 bases from V and 1 base from J, with 7 bases in between. The CDR3 is made up of 15 amino acids. The germline gives CDR1 SGHRS, CDR2 YFSETQ. CDR3 nucleotide sequence: TGCGCCAGCAGCTTGGATAGTCGGAACACCGGGGAGCTGTTTTTT. It specifies CASSLDSRNTGELFF.

The rearrangement links TRBV9 to TRBJ2-3; possible D gene TRBD2, 5 bases. The germline CDR1 and CDR2 sequences are SGDLS and YYNGEE. V was trimmed by 5 bases and J by 5 bases, leaving 15 bases between them. CDR3 length equals 14 residues. The CDR3 DNA reads TGTGCCAGCAGTCTGAGAGCGGCCGAAGATACGCAGTATTTT. It is translated as CASSLRAAEDTQYF. Full variable domain (remainder filled in from reference TRBV9 and TRBJ2-3): DSGVTQTPKHLITATGQRVTLRCSPRSGDLSVYWYQQSLDQGLQFLIQYYNGEERAKGNILERFSAQQFPDLHSELNLSSLELGDSALYFCASSLRAAEDTQYFGPGTRLTVL.

In this sample, this clone turned up a few times. J is TRBJ1-2 and V is TRBV7-9, with 10 positions matching TRBD1. The CDR3 sequence is 16 residues long. The J segment lost 3 bases and the V segment lost 1 base, leaving 5 bases of the junction unmatched. Germline CDR1 SEHNR, CDR2 FQNEAQ (reference sequence). CDR3 region: CASSLGDRGRHYGYTF. The CDR3 DNA reads TGTGCCAGCAGCTTAGGGGACAGGGGCCGCCACTATGGCTACACCTTC. Drawing the rest from reference TRBV7-9 and TRBJ1-2, the complete variable domain is DTGVSQNPRHKITKRGQNVTFRCDPISEHNRLYWYRQTLGQGPEFLTYFQNEAQLEKSRLLSDRFSAERPKGSFSTLEIQRTEQGDSAMYLCASSLGDRGRHYGYTFGSGTRLTVV.

This chain joins TRBV10-1 and TRBJ1-3, with TRBD1 matching 7 bases. V lost 11 bases and J lost 5; bases outside the gene matches: 15. The CDR3 contains 15 residues. The germline gives CDR1 WNHNN, CDR2 SYGVQD (reference sequence). CDR3 sequence: CAVTDRTTTRNTIYF. CDR3 coding DNA: TGCGCCGTGACGGACAGGACGACAACGAGAAACACCATATATTTT.

On this clone itself: An end of the junction does not agree with germline; a read error may underlie this. The chain couples TRBV7-9 to TRBJ1-2; 9 nucleotides agree with TRBD1. The germline gives CDR1 SEHNR, CDR2 FQNEAQ (reference sequence). The CDR3 is 16 amino acids. CDR3 region: CSSSRPVGQGVYGYTF. DNA for the CDR3: TGTTCCAGCAGCCGCCCCGTGGGACAGGGAGTCTATGGCTACACCTTC.

This chain connects TRBV29-1 to TRBJ2-1; 7 bases map to TRBD2. The CDR3 has 15 residues. Germline CDR1 and CDR2: SQVTM and ANQGSEA. Germline trimming cut 4 bases from V and 7 bases from J; bases unmatched to any gene: 13. In DNA, the CDR3 is TGCAGCGTTGGCAGTGTTTGGCTAGCGGAGAATGAGCAGTTCTTC. Protein sequence: CSVGSVWLAENEQFF.